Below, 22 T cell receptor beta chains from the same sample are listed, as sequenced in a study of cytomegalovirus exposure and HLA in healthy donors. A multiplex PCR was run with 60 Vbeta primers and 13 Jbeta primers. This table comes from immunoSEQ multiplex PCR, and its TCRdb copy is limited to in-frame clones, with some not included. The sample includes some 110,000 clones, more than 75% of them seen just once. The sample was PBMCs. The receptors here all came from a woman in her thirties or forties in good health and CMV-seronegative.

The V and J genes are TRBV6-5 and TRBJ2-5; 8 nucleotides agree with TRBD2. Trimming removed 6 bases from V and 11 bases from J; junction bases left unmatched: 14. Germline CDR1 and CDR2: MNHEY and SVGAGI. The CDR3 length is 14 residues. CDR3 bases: TGTGCCAGCAGCTACCGCCGACTAGCGAGTGAGCAGTACTTC. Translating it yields CASSYRRLASEQYF.

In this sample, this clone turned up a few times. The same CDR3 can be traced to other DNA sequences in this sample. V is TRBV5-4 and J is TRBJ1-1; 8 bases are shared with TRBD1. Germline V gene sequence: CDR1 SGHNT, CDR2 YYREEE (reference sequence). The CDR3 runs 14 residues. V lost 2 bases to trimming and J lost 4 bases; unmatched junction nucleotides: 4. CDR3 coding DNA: TGTGCCAGCAGCTTAACAGGGGGGGGCACTGAAGCTTTCTTT. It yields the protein CASSLTGGGTEAFF.

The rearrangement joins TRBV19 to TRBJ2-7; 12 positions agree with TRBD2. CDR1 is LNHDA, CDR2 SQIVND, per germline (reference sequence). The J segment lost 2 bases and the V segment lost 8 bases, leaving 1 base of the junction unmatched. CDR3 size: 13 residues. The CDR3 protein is CASGLAGPYEQYF. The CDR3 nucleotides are TGTGCCAGTGGACTAGCGGGACCCTACGAGCAGTACTTC. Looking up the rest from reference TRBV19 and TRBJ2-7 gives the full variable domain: DGGITQSPKYLFRKEGQNVTLSCEQNLNHDAMYWYRQDPGQGLRLIYYSQIVNDFQKGDIAEGYSVSREKKESFPLTVTSAQKNPTAFYLCASGLAGPYEQYFGPGTRLTVT.

CDR3 loop: CASSQDSGTGYTF. The CDR3 coding sequence is TGCGCCAGCAGCCAAGATTCCGGGACAGGCTACACCTTC. The gene calls are TRBV4-1 and TRBJ1-2, with D perhaps matching TRBD1 (6 bases). Germline CDR1 and CDR2: MGHRA and YSYEKL. Trimming left V 0 bases short and J 8 bases short, with 10 bases between. The CDR3 runs to 13 residues.

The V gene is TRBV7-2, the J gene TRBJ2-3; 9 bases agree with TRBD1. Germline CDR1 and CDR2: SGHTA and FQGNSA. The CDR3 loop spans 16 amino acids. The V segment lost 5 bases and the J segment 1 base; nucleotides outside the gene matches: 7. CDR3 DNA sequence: TGTGCCAGCAGCCTAAAGAGGACAGGGGGCACAGATACGCAGTATTTT. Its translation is CASSLKRTGGTDTQYF.

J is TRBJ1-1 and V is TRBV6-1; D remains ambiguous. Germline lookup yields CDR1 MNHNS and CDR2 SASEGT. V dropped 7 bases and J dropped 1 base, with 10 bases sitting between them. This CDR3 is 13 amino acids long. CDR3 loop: CASIVPQNTEAFF. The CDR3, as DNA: TGTGCCAGCATTGTTCCCCAGAACACTGAAGCTTTCTTT.

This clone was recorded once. DNA for the CDR3: TGCGCCAGCAGCCAAGATAGGGCGGGTCTCCCGTTCTTC. Protein sequence: CASSQDRAGLPFF. This chain links TRBV4-3 with TRBJ2-1, with TRBD2 as a possible D gene (5 bases). The germline V and J ends were trimmed by 0 bases and 15 bases, with 15 bases remaining between them. The CDR3 extends over 13 amino acids. The germline CDR1 and CDR2 sequences are LGHNA and YSLEER.

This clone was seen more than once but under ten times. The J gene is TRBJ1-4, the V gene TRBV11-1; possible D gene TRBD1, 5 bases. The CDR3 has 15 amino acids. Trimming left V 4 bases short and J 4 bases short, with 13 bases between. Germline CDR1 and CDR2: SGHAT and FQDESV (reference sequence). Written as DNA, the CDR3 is TGTGCCAGCAGCTCTACAGAAAGGGGTAATGAAAAACTGTTTTTT. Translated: CASSSTERGNEKLFF.

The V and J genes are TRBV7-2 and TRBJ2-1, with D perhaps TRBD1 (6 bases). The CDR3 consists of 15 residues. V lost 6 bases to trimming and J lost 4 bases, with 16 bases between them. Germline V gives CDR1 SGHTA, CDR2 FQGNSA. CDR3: CASRYYSTGYNEQFF. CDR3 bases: TGTGCCAGCAGATATTATTCGACAGGATACAATGAGCAGTTCTTC.

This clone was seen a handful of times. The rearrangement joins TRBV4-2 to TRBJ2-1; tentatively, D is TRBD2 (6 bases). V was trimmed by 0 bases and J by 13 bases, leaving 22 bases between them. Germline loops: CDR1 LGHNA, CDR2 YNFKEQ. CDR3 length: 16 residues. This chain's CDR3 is CASSQDVASAPRSQFF. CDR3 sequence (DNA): TGTGCCAGCAGCCAAGATGTGGCTAGCGCCCCCCGAAGCCAGTTCTTC.

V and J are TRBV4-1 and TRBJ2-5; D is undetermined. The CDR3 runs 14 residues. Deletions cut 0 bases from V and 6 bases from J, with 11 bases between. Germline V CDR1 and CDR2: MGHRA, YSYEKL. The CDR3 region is CASSQDGPVQTQYF. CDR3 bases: TGCGCCAGCAGCCAAGACGGTCCCGTGCAGACCCAGTACTTC.

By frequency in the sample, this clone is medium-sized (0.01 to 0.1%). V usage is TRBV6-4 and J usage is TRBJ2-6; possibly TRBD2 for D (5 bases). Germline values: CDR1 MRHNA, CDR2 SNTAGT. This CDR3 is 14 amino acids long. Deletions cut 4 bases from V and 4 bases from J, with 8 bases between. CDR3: CASSAGEGANVLTF. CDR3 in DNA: TGTGCCAGCAGTGCCGGGGAAGGGGCCAACGTCCTGACTTTC.

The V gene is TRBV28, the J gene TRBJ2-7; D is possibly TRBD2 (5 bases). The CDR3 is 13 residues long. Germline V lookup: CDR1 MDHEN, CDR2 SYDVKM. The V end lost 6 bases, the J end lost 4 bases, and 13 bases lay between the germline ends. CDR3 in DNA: TGTGCCAGCAGACGAAGTGGACTTTACGAGCAGTACTTC. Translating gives CASRRSGLYEQYF.

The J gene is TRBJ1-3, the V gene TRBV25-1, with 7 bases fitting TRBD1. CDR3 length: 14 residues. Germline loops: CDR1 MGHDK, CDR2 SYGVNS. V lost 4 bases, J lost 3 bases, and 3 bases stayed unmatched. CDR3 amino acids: CASSAGDSGNTIYF. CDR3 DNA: TGTGCCAGCAGTGCCGGGGACAGTGGAAACACCATATATTTT.

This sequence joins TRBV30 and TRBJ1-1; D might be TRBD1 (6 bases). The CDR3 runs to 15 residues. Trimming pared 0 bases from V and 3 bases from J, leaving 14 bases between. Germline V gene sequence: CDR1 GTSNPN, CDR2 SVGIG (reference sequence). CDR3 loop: CAWSVRGGWDTEAFF. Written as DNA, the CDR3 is TGTGCCTGGAGTGTTCGAGGGGGTTGGGACACTGAAGCTTTCTTT.

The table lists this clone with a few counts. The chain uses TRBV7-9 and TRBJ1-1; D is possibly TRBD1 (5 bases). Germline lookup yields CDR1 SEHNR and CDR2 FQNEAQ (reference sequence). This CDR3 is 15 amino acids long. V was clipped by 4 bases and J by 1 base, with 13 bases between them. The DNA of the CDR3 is TGTGCCAGCAGCTCCCACTCCGACAGGAACACTGAAGCTTTCTTT. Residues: CASSSHSDRNTEAFF. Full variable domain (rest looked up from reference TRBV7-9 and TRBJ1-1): DTGVSQNPRHKITKRGQNVTFRCDPISEHNRLYWYRQTLGQGPEFLTYFQNEAQLEKSRLLSDRFSAERPKGSFSTLEIQRTEQGDSAMYLCASSSHSDRNTEAFFGQGTRLTVV.

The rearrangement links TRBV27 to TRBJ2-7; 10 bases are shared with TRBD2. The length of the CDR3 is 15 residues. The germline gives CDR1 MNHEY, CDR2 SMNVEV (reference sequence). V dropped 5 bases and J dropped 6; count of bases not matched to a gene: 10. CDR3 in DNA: TGTGCCAGCAGTCTAGCGGGAGTTGGTCTTTTCGAGCAGTACTTC. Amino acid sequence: CASSLAGVGLFEQYF.

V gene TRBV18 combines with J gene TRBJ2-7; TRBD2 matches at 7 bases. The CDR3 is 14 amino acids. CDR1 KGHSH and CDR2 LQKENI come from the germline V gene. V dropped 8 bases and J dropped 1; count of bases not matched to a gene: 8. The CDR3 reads CASSTSARSYEQYF. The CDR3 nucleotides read TGTGCCAGCAGTACTAGCGCGCGTTCCTACGAGCAGTACTTC.

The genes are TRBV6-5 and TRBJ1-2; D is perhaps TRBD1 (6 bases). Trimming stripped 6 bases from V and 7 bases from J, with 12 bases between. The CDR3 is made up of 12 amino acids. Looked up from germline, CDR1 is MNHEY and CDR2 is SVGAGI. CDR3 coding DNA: TGTGCCAGCAGGCGGGGGGCGCTTGGCTACACCTTC. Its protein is CASRRGALGYTF.

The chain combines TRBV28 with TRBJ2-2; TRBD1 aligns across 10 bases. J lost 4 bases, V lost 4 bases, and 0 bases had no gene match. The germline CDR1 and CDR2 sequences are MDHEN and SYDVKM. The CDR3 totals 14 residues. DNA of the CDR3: TGTGCCAGCAGTTGGACAGGGGGCACCGGGGAGCTGTTTTTT. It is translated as CASSWTGGTGELFF.

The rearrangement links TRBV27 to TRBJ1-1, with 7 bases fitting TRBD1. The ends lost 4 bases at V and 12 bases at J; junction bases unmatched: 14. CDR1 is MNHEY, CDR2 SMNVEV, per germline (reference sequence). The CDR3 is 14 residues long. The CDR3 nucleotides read TGTGCCAGCAGTTCTCTCCCCGAGGGACAGAAACCTTTCTTT. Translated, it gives CASSSLPEGQKPFF.

The CDR3: CASSLSLWAGGLSYSGYTF. In DNA, the CDR3 is TGTGCCAGCAGCTTGAGTCTGTGGGCAGGGGGCTTATCTTATAGTGGCTACACCTTC. The rearrangement links TRBV5-6 to TRBJ1-2; 8 nucleotides match TRBD1. Germline loops: CDR1 SGHDT, CDR2 YYEEEE. Trimming at V came to 1 base and at J to 7 bases, leaving 21 bases not matched to a gene. This CDR3 comprises 19 residues.